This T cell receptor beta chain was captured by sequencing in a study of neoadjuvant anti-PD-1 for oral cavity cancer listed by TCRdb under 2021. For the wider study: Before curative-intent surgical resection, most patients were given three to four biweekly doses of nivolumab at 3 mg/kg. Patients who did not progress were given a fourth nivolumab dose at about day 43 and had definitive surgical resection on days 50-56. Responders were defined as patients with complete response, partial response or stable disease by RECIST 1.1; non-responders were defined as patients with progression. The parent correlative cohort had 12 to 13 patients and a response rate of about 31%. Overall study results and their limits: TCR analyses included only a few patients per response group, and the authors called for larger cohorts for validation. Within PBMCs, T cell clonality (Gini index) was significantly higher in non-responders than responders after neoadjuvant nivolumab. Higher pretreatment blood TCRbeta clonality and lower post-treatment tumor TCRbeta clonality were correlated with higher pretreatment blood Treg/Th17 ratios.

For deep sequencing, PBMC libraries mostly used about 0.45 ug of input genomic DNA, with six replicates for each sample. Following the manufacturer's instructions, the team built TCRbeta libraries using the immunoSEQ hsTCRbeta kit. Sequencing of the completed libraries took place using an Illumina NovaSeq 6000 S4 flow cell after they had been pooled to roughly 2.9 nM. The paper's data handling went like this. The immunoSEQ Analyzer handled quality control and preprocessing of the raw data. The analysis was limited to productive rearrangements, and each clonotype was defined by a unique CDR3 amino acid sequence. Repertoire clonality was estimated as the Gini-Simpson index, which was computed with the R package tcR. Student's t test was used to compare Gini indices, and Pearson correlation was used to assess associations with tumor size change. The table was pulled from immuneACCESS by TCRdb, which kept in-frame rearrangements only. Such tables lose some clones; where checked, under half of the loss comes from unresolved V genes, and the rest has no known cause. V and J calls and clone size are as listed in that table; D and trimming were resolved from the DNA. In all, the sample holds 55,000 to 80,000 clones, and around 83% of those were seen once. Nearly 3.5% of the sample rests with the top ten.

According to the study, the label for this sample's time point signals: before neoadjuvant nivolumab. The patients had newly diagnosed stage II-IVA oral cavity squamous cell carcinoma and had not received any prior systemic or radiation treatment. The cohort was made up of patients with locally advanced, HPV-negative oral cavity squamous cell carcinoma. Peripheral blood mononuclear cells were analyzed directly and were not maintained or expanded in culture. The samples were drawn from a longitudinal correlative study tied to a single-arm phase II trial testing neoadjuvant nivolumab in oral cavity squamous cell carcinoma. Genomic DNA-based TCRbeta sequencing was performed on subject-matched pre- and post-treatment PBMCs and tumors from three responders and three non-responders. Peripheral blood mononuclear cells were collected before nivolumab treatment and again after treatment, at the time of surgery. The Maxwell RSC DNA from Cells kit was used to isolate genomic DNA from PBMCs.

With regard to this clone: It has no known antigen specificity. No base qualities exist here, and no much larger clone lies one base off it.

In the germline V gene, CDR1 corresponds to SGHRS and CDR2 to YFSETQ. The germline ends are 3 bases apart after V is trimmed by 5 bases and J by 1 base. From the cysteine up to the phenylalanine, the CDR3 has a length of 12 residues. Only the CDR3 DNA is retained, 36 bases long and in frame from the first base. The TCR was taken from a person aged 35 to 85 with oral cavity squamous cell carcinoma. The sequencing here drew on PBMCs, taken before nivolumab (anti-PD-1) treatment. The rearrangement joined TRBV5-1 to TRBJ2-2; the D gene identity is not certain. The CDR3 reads CASRMNTGELFF. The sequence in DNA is TGCGCCAGCAGAATGAACACCGGGGAGCTGTTTTTT.